These T cell receptor beta chains were read from a single sample in a study of T cells in Graves' hyperthyroidism and ophthalmopathy. TCRdb re-derived calls from the multiplex PCR reads in MiXCR, one entry per CDR3 protein. Altogether approximately 620,000 distinct CDR3 sequences are present, approximately 13% being singletons, with the ten largest covering roughly 5.5%. The sample taken for sequencing was blood. These receptor sequences come from a woman between 25 and 40 years old with Graves' hyperthyroidism that later progressed to Graves' ophthalmopathy. CDR3s include the opening cysteine and the closing phenylalanine or tryptophan. Fields, in order: J gene, V gene, CDR3 length, CDR3 protein.

TRBJ2-7 TRBV7-6 15 CASTQCLQPSYEQYF
TRBJ2-7 TRBV28 13 CASSLFPGGEQYF
TRBJ1-4 TRBV12-5 14 CASGMTGNNEKLFF
TRBJ2-7 TRBV29-1 15 CSVGGGDRTSYEQYF
TRBJ1-5 TRBV12-3/TRBV12-4 15 CASSLLHNSNQPQHF
TRBJ1-1 TRBV7-6 17 CASSPRTGQTMNTEAFF
TRBJ2-1 TRBV29-1 14 CSVASSWVGDEQFF
TRBJ1-1 TRBV27 12 CASSSGFAEAFF
TRBJ1-1 TRBV18 16 CASSPGAGRTDTEAFF
TRBJ2-1 TRBV2 15 CASSPGQGGRDEQFF
TRBJ2-7 TRBV7-2 13 CASSPFTGGEQYF